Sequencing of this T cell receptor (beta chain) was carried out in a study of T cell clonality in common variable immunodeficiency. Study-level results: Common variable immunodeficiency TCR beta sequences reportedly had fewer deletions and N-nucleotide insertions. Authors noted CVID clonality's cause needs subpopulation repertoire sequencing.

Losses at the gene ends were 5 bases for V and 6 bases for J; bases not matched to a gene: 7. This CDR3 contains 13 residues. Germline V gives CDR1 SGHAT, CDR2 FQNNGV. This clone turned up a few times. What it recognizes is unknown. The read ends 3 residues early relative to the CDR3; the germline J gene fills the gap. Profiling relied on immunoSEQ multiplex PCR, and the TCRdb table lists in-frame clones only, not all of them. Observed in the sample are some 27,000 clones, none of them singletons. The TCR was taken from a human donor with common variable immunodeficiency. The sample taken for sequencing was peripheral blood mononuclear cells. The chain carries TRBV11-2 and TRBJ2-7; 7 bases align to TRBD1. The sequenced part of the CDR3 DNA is TGTGCCAGCAGCGGACAGGTGACGGGCGAG. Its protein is CASSGQVTGE. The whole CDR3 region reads CASSGQVTGEQYF.